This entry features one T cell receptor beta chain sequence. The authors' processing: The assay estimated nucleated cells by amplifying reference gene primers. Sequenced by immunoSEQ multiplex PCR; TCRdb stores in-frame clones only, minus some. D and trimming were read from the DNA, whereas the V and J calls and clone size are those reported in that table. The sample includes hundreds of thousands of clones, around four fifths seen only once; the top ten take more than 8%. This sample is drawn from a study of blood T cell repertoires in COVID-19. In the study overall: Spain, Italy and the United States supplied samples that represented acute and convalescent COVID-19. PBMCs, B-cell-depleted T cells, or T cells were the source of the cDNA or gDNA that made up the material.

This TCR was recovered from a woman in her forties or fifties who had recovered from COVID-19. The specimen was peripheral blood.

CDR3 nucleotides: TGTGCCAGCAGCGTAGCGGGGAGTCTTAACTATGGCTACACCTTC. It is translated as CASSVAGSLNYGYTF. This sequence joins TRBV9 and TRBJ1-2; D unresolved. This CDR3 is 15 amino acids long. V was pared by 0 bases and J by 1 base, with 10 bases between. CDR1 SGDLS and CDR2 YYNGEE come from the germline V gene.